Shown below are 24 T cell receptor beta chains from a single sample sequenced in a study of beta chain features in type 1 diabetes (dated by TCRdb to the late 2010s). Summary of the overall study and its limitations: A moderate but significant shortening of TCRB CDR3 length was observed in type 1 diabetes patients in all four CD4+ subsets.

The method was the immunoSEQ multiplex PCR assay. The entire isolated RNA was reverse transcribed using the High Capacity cDNA Reverse Transcription Kit, and thus expressed TCRB transcripts were sequenced. TCRdb stores this immuneACCESS table with in-frame sequences only. Part of the clones is absent; in the studies checked, under half of the shortfall reflects unresolved V genes, and no reason is known for the rest. The sample table holds roughly 280,000 clones, of which 24% were seen once. Clones ranked in the top ten supply more than 0.009% of the sample. These receptors are not linked to any known antigen. Source material: naive CD4+ T cells from blood. The label giving this sample's cell subset or site can be read as: true naive CD4+ T cells. These receptor sequences come from a woman between 25 and 40 years old with type 1 diabetes.

This clone was detected a few times. The chain couples TRBV7-2 to TRBJ2-3; D may be TRBD2 (5 bases). The V gene lost 5 bases and the J gene lost 1 base, with 10 bases spanning the gap. The length of the CDR3 is 14 residues. CDR1 and CDR2 (germline): SGHTA, FQGNSA. The CDR3 is CASSLSRGTDTQYF. CDR3 bases: TGTGCCAGCAGCCTATCGCGGGGCACAGATACGCAGTATTTT.

The chain joins TRBV30 to TRBJ2-7; D is perhaps TRBD2 (6 bases). The germline gives CDR1 GTSNPN, CDR2 SVGIG (reference sequence). CDR3 length: 12 residues. CDR3 DNA sequence: TGTGGAGCCGGGACTTACCCCTACGAGCAGTACTTC. Its protein product is CGAGTYPYEQYF.

This chain uses TRBV4-1 with TRBJ2-3; tentative D call: TRBD2 (6 bases). This CDR3 comprises 15 residues. V was clipped by 1 base and J by 2 bases, with 10 bases between them. The germline CDR1 and CDR2 sequences are MGHRA and YSYEKL. CDR3 sequence (DNA): TGCGCCAGCAGCCAAGCGGGAGCCTTCACAGATACGCAGTATTTT. This gives the protein CASSQAGAFTDTQYF.

This clone was detected a few times. The V call is TRBV7-3, the J call TRBJ1-2; 7 nucleotides match TRBD1. Germline assignment: CDR1 SGHTA and CDR2 FQGTGA. The CDR3 loop spans 13 amino acids. Germline trimming cut 5 bases from V and 2 bases from J; bases unmatched to any gene: 2. Written as DNA, the CDR3 is TGTGCCAGCAGCCCGGGACAGAACTATGGCTACACCTTC. This encodes CASSPGQNYGYTF.

The chain links TRBV27 to TRBJ1-5, with TRBD1 matching 9 bases. V trimming: 5 bases; J trimming: 6 bases; junction bases outside the gene matches: 14. Germline-derived CDR1 and CDR2 are MNHEY and SMNVEV (reference sequence). There are 17 residues in the CDR3. The CDR3 sequence is CASSPHSGQGVIQPQHF. The CDR3, as DNA: TGTGCCAGCAGTCCACATTCGGGACAGGGTGTTATTCAGCCCCAGCATTTT.

The chain links TRBV15 to TRBJ1-2, with D possibly matching TRBD1 (6 bases). Trimming removed 1 base at V and 5 bases at J, with 11 bases between. This CDR3 has 14 amino acids. CDR1 is LNHNV and CDR2 is YYDKDF in the germline V gene (reference sequence). Here the CDR3 reads CATSRGQEYYGYTF. The CDR3 DNA sequence: TGTGCCACCAGCAGAGGACAGGAATATTATGGCTACACCTTC.

J is TRBJ2-1 and V is TRBV5-4; 7 bases align to TRBD2. The CDR3 extends over 15 amino acids. The germline CDR1 and CDR2 sequences are SGHNT and YYREEE (reference sequence). V shed 4 bases, J shed 0 bases, and the junction held 4 bases outside the gene matches. CDR3 protein: CASSPGGSSYNEQFF. CDR3 sequence (DNA): TGTGCCAGCAGCCCCGGCGGGAGCTCCTACAATGAGCAGTTCTTC.

The rearrangement links TRBV5-4 to TRBJ2-3; the match to TRBD2 covers 11 bases. Germline CDR1 is SGHNT and CDR2 is YYREEE (reference sequence). CDR3 length: 15 amino acids. The ends lost 4 bases at V and 4 bases at J; junction bases unmatched: 5. The CDR3 reads CASSLTSGRADTQYF. The CDR3 DNA reads TGTGCCAGCAGCCTTACTAGCGGGAGAGCAGATACGCAGTATTTT.

This clone was recorded a few times. This rearrangement joins TRBV29-1 to TRBJ2-3; 7 bases are a match to TRBD2. The CDR3 sequence is 13 residues long. Germline values: CDR1 SQVTM, CDR2 ANQGSEA. The J segment lost 6 bases and the V segment lost 7 bases, leaving 10 bases of the junction unmatched. The DNA of the CDR3 is TGCAGCGCTTACAGACTAGCCGCGGATACGCAGTATTTT. As protein: CSAYRLAADTQYF.

In its sample, this clone was seen a few times. This chain links TRBV19 with TRBJ2-7; the D gene is possibly TRBD2 (6 bases). V was clipped by 1 base and J by 7 bases, with 17 bases between them. Germline V gene data show CDR1 as LNHDA and CDR2 as SQIVND (reference sequence). The CDR3 sequence is 15 residues long. Here the CDR3 DNA reads TGTGCCAGTAGTATAGGTCCGACGGGAGCCAAAGAGCAGTACTTC. It codes for CASSIGPTGAKEQYF. The full variable domain, its missing parts supplied by reference TRBV19 and TRBJ2-7, is DGGITQSPKYLFRKEGQNVTLSCEQNLNHDAMYWYRQDPGQGLRLIYYSQIVNDFQKGDIAEGYSVSREKKESFPLTVTSAQKNPTAFYLCASSIGPTGAKEQYFGPGTRLTVT.

This clone has more than one count but fewer than ten. The chain carries TRBV5-1 and TRBJ2-1; D not resolved. The CDR3 loop spans 15 amino acids. Germline-derived CDR1 and CDR2 are SGHRS and YFSETQ. The V end lost 0 bases, the J end lost 5 bases, and 12 bases lay between the germline ends. The CDR3 region is CASSLAVHADNEQFF. The DNA for the CDR3 is TGCGCCAGCAGCTTGGCCGTGCACGCAGACAATGAGCAGTTCTTC. Based on the CDR3 plus reference TRBV5-1 and TRBJ2-1, the full variable domain is KAGVTQTPRYLIKTRGQQVTLSCSPISGHRSVSWYQQTPGQGLQFLFEYFSETQRNKGNFPGRFSGRQFSNSRSEMNVSTLELGDSALYLCASSLAVHADNEQFFGPGTRLTVL.

The genes are TRBV5-1 and TRBJ2-5, with D perhaps matching TRBD1 (5 bases). The V gene lost 0 bases and the J gene lost 2 bases, with 8 bases spanning the gap. CDR3 length: 14 amino acids. The germline V gene has CDR1 SGHRS and CDR2 YFSETQ. The CDR3 reads CASSLGRTQETQYF. CDR3 coding DNA: TGCGCCAGCAGCTTGGGTAGGACACAAGAGACCCAGTACTTC.

This clone has a handful of counts. The CDR3 DNA reads as TGTGCCACGAGATCCCCCGGGACACACTATGGCTACACCTTC. Protein sequence: CATRSPGTHYGYTF. The genes are TRBV27 and TRBJ1-2; tentative D call: TRBD1 (6 bases). Germline V gives CDR1 MNHEY, CDR2 SMNVEV (reference sequence). CDR3 length: 14 amino acids. V was shortened by 10 bases and J by 3 bases, with 18 bases between the two germline ends.

This chain connects TRBV7-3 to TRBJ2-6, with TRBD2 matching 7 bases. This CDR3 spans 18 amino acids. The J segment lost 4 bases and the V segment lost 1 base, leaving 10 bases of the junction unmatched. The germline CDR1 and CDR2 sequences are SGHTA and FQGTGA. In nucleotides, the CDR3 is TGTGCCAGCAGCTTAATGGCTGCGGGAGTGGCGGGGGCCAACGTCCTGACTTTC. It is translated as CASSLMAAGVAGANVLTF.

J is TRBJ1-1 and V is TRBV5-1; 7 bases are a match to TRBD1. V was pared by 2 bases and J by 1 base, with 5 bases of the junction left unmatched. The V gene's germline CDR1 is SGHRS and CDR2 YFSETQ. CDR3 size: 15 residues. This CDR3 reads CASSFTTGTNTEAFF. As DNA, the CDR3 is TGCGCCAGCAGCTTCACGACAGGGACGAACACTGAAGCTTTCTTT.

CDR3 DNA: TGCGCCAGCAGCCGGGACAGGGGGGAAAACATTCAGTACTTC. Translating it yields CASSRDRGENIQYF. V and J are TRBV4-1 and TRBJ2-4; 11 positions agree with TRBD1. Per the germline V gene, CDR1 is MGHRA and CDR2 is YSYEKL. CDR3 length equals 14 residues. Losses at the gene ends were 4 bases for V and 5 bases for J; bases not matched to a gene: 1.

The rearrangement links TRBV5-1 to TRBJ1-2, with D unclear. V was pared by 4 bases and J by 6 bases, with 19 bases between. The CDR3 consists of 15 residues. CDR1 is SGHRS, CDR2 YFSETQ, per germline. CDR3: CASSQEYPVRHGYTF. DNA for the CDR3: TGCGCCAGCAGCCAGGAATATCCCGTGAGACATGGCTACACCTTC.

V usage is TRBV6-5 and J usage is TRBJ2-1, with 14 bases matching TRBD2. The CDR3 has 15 residues. CDR1 MNHEY and CDR2 SVGAGI come from the germline V gene. V was pared by 5 bases and J by 9 bases, with 6 bases of the junction left unmatched. The CDR3 DNA reads TGTGCCAGCAGTATACCGGGACTAGCGGGAGTTGAGCAGTTCTTC. It codes for CASSIPGLAGVEQFF.

This sequence joins TRBV28 and TRBJ1-2, with D unresolved. This CDR3 spans 13 amino acids. Germline CDR1 MDHEN, CDR2 SYDVKM. The V gene lost 6 bases and the J gene lost 4 bases, with 12 bases spanning the gap. In DNA, the CDR3 is TGTGCCAGCAGATCCCCCAGAATCTATGGCTACACCTTC. Amino acid sequence: CASRSPRIYGYTF.

This clone was picked up a small number of times. CDR3 loop: CASSPPGLAGEDTQYF. The CDR3 DNA is TGCGCCAGCAGCCCTCCGGGACTAGCGGGAGAGGATACGCAGTATTTT. The chain recombines TRBV5-1 with TRBJ2-3; 14 nucleotides align to TRBD2. Losses at the gene ends were 4 bases for V and 6 bases for J; bases not matched to a gene: 7. CDR1 and CDR2 from the germline V gene are SGHRS and YFSETQ. This CDR3 comprises 16 residues.

The CDR3 DNA sequence: TGTGCCTGGAGTGATAGACCGACACGTAGCTCCTACAATGAGCAGTTCTTC. This translates into CAWSDRPTRSSYNEQFF. The rearrangement uses TRBV30 and TRBJ2-1; no reliable D call. The CDR3 is 17 residues long. Trimming took 1 base from V and 0 from J, leaving 16 bases between them. The germline CDR1 and CDR2 sequences are GTSNPN and SVGIG (reference sequence).

This clone came up a few times. The chain combines TRBV4-2 with TRBJ2-7; a possible D gene is TRBD1 (6 bases). Germline values: CDR1 LGHNA, CDR2 YNFKEQ. Between the trimmed V and J ends, which lost 6 bases and 4 bases, there was a span of 10 bases. The CDR3 length is 12 residues. In nucleotides, the CDR3 is TGTGCCAGCAGGGGGGCGGGTTACGAGCAGTACTTC. Translated, it gives CASRGAGYEQYF.

The chain uses TRBV30 and TRBJ2-1; 8 bases align to TRBD2. The CDR3 is 15 amino acids. Trimming cost V 3 bases and J 6 bases; bases outside gene matches: 10. Germline CDR1 reads GTSNPN; CDR2 reads SVGIG (reference sequence). The DNA of the CDR3 is TGTGCCTGGAGAATGCCGACTAGCGTCGTCAATGAGCAGTTCTTC. Protein: CAWRMPTSVVNEQFF. Full variable domain (outside the CDR3, taken from reference TRBV30 and TRBJ2-1): SQTIHQWPATLVQPVGSPLSLECTVEGTSNPNLYWYRQAAGRGLQLLFYSVGIGQISSEVPQNLSASRPQDRQFILSSKKLLLSDSGFYLCAWRMPTSVVNEQFFGPGTRLTVL.

This clone was seen only a few times. The genes are TRBV27 and TRBJ2-3, with 7 positions matching TRBD1. The junction had 9 bases not matched to a gene; V was cut back by 5 bases and J by 4 bases. CDR3 length: 15 residues. Germline values: CDR1 MNHEY, CDR2 SMNVEV (reference sequence). The CDR3 protein is CASSPGTALPDTQYF. Written as DNA, the CDR3 is TGTGCCAGCAGTCCCGGGACAGCACTCCCAGATACGCAGTATTTT.